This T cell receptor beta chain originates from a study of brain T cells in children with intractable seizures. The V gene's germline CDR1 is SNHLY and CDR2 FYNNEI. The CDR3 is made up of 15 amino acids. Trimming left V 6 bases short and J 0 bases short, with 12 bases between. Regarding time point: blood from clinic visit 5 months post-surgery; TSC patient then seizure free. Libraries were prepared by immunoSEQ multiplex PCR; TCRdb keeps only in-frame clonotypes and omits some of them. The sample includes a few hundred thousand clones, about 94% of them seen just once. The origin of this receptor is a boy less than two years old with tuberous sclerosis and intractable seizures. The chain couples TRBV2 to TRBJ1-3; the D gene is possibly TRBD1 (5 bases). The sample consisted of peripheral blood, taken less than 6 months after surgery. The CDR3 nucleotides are TGTGCCAGCAGAGCGGACACCTTCTCTGGAAACACCATATATTTT. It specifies CASRADTFSGNTIYF.